These 21 T cell receptor beta chains came from one sample sequenced in a study of shared clonotypes between healthy human individuals. Assay: immunoSEQ multiplex PCR; the TCRdb copy retains only in-frame clones and omits some. The sample includes approximately 500,000 clones, 90% to 96% of them seen just once. Sequenced material: naive CD4+ T cells sorted from blood. Subset denoted: CD45RA+ positively selected. These receptors all come from a young woman in good health.

The chain has TRBV7-8 and TRBJ2-5; 10 positions match TRBD1. The CDR3 runs to 16 residues. CDR1 is SGHVS, CDR2 FQNEAQ, per germline. The V and J ends lost 5 bases and 5 bases, in that order; junction bases with no gene match: 11. CDR3 residues: CASSTGTGVPGETQYF. CDR3 in DNA: TGTGCCAGCAGCACAGGGACAGGGGTCCCCGGGGAGACCCAGTACTTC.

This clone was observed a single time. The gene calls are TRBV2 and TRBJ2-5; 14 nucleotides agree with TRBD2. Unmatched junction bases numbered 6, after V lost 6 bases and J lost 9 bases. This CDR3 spans 14 amino acids. In germline, CDR1 is SNHLY, CDR2 FYNNEI. This CDR3 is CASRGTSGRWAQYF. In nucleotides, the CDR3 is TGTGCCAGCAGAGGGACTAGCGGGAGATGGGCCCAGTACTTC.

CDR3 protein: CASSRQGQGNQPQHF. Here the CDR3 DNA reads TGTGCCAGCTCTCGACAGGGGCAGGGCAATCAGCCCCAGCATTTT. V and J are TRBV18 and TRBJ1-5; 8 nucleotides agree with TRBD1. This CDR3 has 15 residues. V shed 6 bases and J 2 bases; nucleotides not matched to a gene: 6. Germline loops: CDR1 KGHSH, CDR2 LQKENI.

The V call is TRBV6-6, the J call TRBJ1-1, with D unresolved. CDR3 size: 13 residues. The germline V and J ends were trimmed by 2 bases and 8 bases, with 12 bases remaining between them. From germline, CDR1 is MNHNY and CDR2 SVGAGI (reference sequence). The CDR3 here is CASSYTLATEAFF. CDR3 coding DNA: TGTGCCAGCAGTTACACTCTGGCCACCGAAGCTTTCTTT.

The chain uses TRBV28 and TRBJ1-1; 9 nucleotides align to TRBD1. This CDR3 comprises 13 residues. Germline CDR1 reads MDHEN; CDR2 reads SYDVKM. V trimming: 8 bases; J trimming: 6 bases; junction bases outside the gene matches: 7. This CDR3 is CASARDRVAEAFF. The CDR3, as DNA: TGTGCCAGCGCGAGGGACAGGGTAGCTGAAGCTTTCTTT. The full variable domain, rest sourced from reference TRBV28 and TRBJ1-1, is DVKVTQSSRYLVKRTGEKVFLECVQDMDHENMFWYRQDPGLGLRLIYFSYDVKMKEKGDIPEGYSVSREKKERFSLILESASTNQTSMYLCASARDRVAEAFFGQGTRLTVV.

This chain joins TRBV7-9 and TRBJ2-1; 7 nucleotides align to TRBD2. The CDR3 sequence is 15 residues long. The ends lost 6 bases at V and 8 bases at J; junction bases unmatched: 13. Per germline, CDR1 SEHNR and CDR2 FQNEAQ (reference sequence). The CDR3 spells CASRPTRLAWDEQFF. The CDR3 DNA sequence: TGTGCCAGCAGGCCCACCCGACTAGCCTGGGATGAGCAGTTCTTC. Drawing the rest from reference TRBV7-9 and TRBJ2-1, the complete variable domain is DTGVSQNPRHKITKRGQNVTFRCDPISEHNRLYWYRQTLGQGPEFLTYFQNEAQLEKSRLLSDRFSAERPKGSFSTLEIQRTEQGDSAMYLCASRPTRLAWDEQFFGPGTRLTVL.

This sequence joins TRBV5-1 and TRBJ2-2; D is perhaps TRBD2 (6 bases). CDR3 length equals 16 residues. The germline V and J ends were trimmed by 2 bases and 2 bases, with 13 bases remaining between them. Germline V gene data show CDR1 as SGHRS and CDR2 as YFSETQ. The DNA of the CDR3 is TGCGCCAGCAGCTTCAGACGGGACTCCAACACCGGGGAGCTGTTTTTT. It is translated as CASSFRRDSNTGELFF.

This chain joins TRBV18 and TRBJ2-7; tentative D call: TRBD2 (5 bases). The CDR3 has 15 amino acids. CDR1 and CDR2 (germline): KGHSH, LQKENI. V lost 3 bases, J lost 0 bases, and 12 bases lay in between. In DNA form, the CDR3 reads TGTGCCAGCTCACCGGCGGGTTGGGGCTCCTACGAGCAGTACTTC. Translated, it gives CASSPAGWGSYEQYF.

The rearrangement joins TRBV18 to TRBJ1-1; perhaps TRBD1 as D (5 bases). V was pared by 2 bases and J by 11 bases, with 18 bases between. The CDR3 spans 14 residues. In germline, CDR1 is KGHSH, CDR2 LQKENI. The chain's CDR3 is CASSPRDRTAGAFF. The CDR3 DNA sequence: TGTGCCAGCTCACCAAGGGATCGGACGGCAGGGGCTTTCTTT.

In its sample, this clone was seen a few times. The rearrangement joins TRBV10-1 to TRBJ1-1; 7 bases are shared with TRBD1. Germline V gene data show CDR1 as WNHNN and CDR2 as SYGVQD (reference sequence). Trimming at V came to 5 bases and at J to 7 bases, leaving 4 bases not matched to a gene. The CDR3 is 12 residues long. The CDR3 sequence: CASSRTGGEAFF. The CDR3 DNA follows: TGCGCCAGCAGTCGGACAGGCGGTGAAGCTTTCTTT.

This chain joins TRBV7-3 and TRBJ2-3, with a tentative D call TRBD2 (6 bases). The CDR3 consists of 14 residues. V dropped 5 bases and J dropped 3 bases, with 12 bases sitting between them. The germline CDR1 and CDR2 sequences are SGHTA and FQGTGA. The CDR3 protein is CASSLRTTTDTQYF. Written as DNA, the CDR3 is TGTGCCAGCAGCCTACGGACTACAACAGATACGCAGTATTTT.

The chain has TRBV15 and TRBJ2-2; 7 bases are shared with TRBD1. The length of the CDR3 is 16 residues. V trimming: 0 bases; J trimming: 7 bases; junction bases outside the gene matches: 8. CDR1 is LNHNV and CDR2 is YYDKDF in the germline V gene (reference sequence). The CDR3 here is CATSRELGGYGGELFF. The CDR3 region has the DNA TGTGCCACCAGCAGAGAGTTAGGGGGCTACGGCGGGGAGCTGTTTTTT.

This clone was counted a single time. The genes are TRBV19 and TRBJ2-7; 9 positions match TRBD1. In germline, CDR1 is LNHDA, CDR2 SQIVND (reference sequence). After removal of 10 bases from V and 6 bases from J, the junction contained 10 bases not matched to a gene. This CDR3 is 13 amino acids long. The CDR3 here is CATNPGQGLEQYF. The CDR3 coding sequence is TGTGCCACCAACCCGGGACAGGGCCTCGAGCAGTACTTC.

Written as DNA, the CDR3 is TGTGCCAGCAGCTTTGACTCTCCCGGGGCTTTCTTT. This encodes CASSFDSPGAFF. The chain links TRBV5-5 to TRBJ1-1; D is ambiguous. The V gene lost 2 bases and the J gene lost 11 bases, with 13 bases spanning the gap. The CDR3 contains 12 residues. Germline V gene lookup returns CDR1 SGHKS and CDR2 YYEKEE (reference sequence).

The CDR3 spells CASSLKQGDNYGYTF. CDR3 nucleotide sequence: TGTGCCAGCAGCTTAAAACAGGGGGATAATTATGGCTACACCTTC. The rearrangement uses TRBV7-2 and TRBJ1-2, with 8 bases identical to TRBD1. CDR3 length: 15 amino acids. Unmatched junction bases numbered 7, after V lost 2 bases and J lost 5 bases. Germline CDR1 reads SGHTA; CDR2 reads FQGNSA.

As to this clone: A read error may account for a junction end that differs from germline. The V and J genes are TRBV6-1 and TRBJ1-4; 9 nucleotides line up with TRBD1. Germline CDR1 reads MNHNS; CDR2 reads SASEGT. The CDR3 contains 17 residues. Here the CDR3 DNA reads TGTGCCAGCAGCGAAGGCAACAGGGGGCCATATAATGAAAAACTGTTTTTT. Encoded protein: CASSEGNRGPYNEKLFF.

CDR3 amino acids: CASSADGVGHEQYF. In nucleotides, the CDR3 is TGTGCCAGCAGCGCGGACGGGGTTGGCCACGAGCAGTACTTC. The chain recombines TRBV7-8 with TRBJ2-7; D might be TRBD2 (5 bases). The germline gives CDR1 SGHVS, CDR2 FQNEAQ. This CDR3 contains 14 residues. V shed 5 bases and J shed 5 bases, with 16 bases lying between them.

This chain's CDR3 is CASSLGQKETQYF. The CDR3 region has the DNA TGCGCCAGCAGCTTGGGACAGAAAGAGACCCAGTACTTC. The chain recombines TRBV5-1 with TRBJ2-5, with TRBD1 as a possible D gene (5 bases). Germline values: CDR1 SGHRS, CDR2 YFSETQ. The CDR3 extends over 13 amino acids. Between the trimmed V and J ends, which lost 0 bases and 3 bases, there was a span of 6 bases. The complete variable domain, with remaining parts taken from reference TRBV5-1 and TRBJ2-5, reads KAGVTQTPRYLIKTRGQQVTLSCSPISGHRSVSWYQQTPGQGLQFLFEYFSETQRNKGNFPGRFSGRQFSNSRSEMNVSTLELGDSALYLCASSLGQKETQYFGPGTRLLVL.

The rearrangement joins TRBV4-2 to TRBJ2-1; TRBD2 agrees at 12 bases. CDR3 length equals 16 residues. CDR1 LGHNA and CDR2 YNFKEQ come from the germline V gene. With 0 bases clipped from V and 7 bases from J, the junction kept 4 bases outside the gene matches. The CDR3 bases are TGTGCCAGCAGCCAAGAAACTAGCGGGAGGCGGAATGAGCAGTTCTTC. Translation: CASSQETSGRRNEQFF.

V gene TRBV28 combines with J gene TRBJ2-1; 12 positions agree with TRBD2. Germline V gene sequence: CDR1 MDHEN, CDR2 SYDVKM. V dropped 4 bases and J dropped 8; count of bases not matched to a gene: 6. The CDR3 extends over 15 amino acids. The DNA for the CDR3 is TGTGCCAGCAGTTCTAGCGGGAGGGCCAGCGATGAGCAGTTCTTC. This sequence encodes CASSSSGRASDEQFF.

V usage is TRBV5-1 and J usage is TRBJ2-1; maybe TRBD2 (5 bases). The CDR3 extends over 15 amino acids. Germline lookup yields CDR1 SGHRS and CDR2 YFSETQ. V shed 3 bases and J shed 4 bases, with 14 bases lying between them. CDR3 nucleotide sequence: TGCGCCAGCAGCTCTGGGCTAGCAGCTTACAATGAGCAGTTCTTC. It yields the protein CASSSGLAAYNEQFF.